The sequence of this T cell receptor beta chain was determined in a study of cytomegalovirus exposure and HLA in healthy donors. In this sample, this clone turned up a few times. What it recognizes is unknown. With 60 Vbeta and 13 Jbeta primers, the PCR was carried out. The method was immunoSEQ multiplex PCR; TCRdb's version includes in-frame clones alone and lacks a portion of them. The data show 120,000 to 150,000 clones, 60% to 85% seen once. Study-wide points: Reportedly, fewer N-insertions than the approximately 700-donor mean appeared in an Asian-associated ancestry cluster in a later analysis. The listing of approximately 160 TCR beta chains classed them as cytomegalovirus-associated. In a later analysis, HLA-associated beta chains showed higher expansion and lower generation probabilities than comparable chains. Association of a missense DCLRE1C variant with TCR beta V- and J-gene trimming was reported in a later analysis.

This clonotype was obtained from a male donor in good health and CMV-seronegative. The source material was PBMCs.

DNA for the CDR3: TGCGCCAGCAGCTTCAAGGGAGGGAGTGAAAAACTGTTTTTT. Encoded protein: CASSFKGGSEKLFF. This chain connects TRBV5-1 to TRBJ1-4; no clear D. This CDR3 comprises 14 residues. The V gene's germline CDR1 is SGHRS and CDR2 YFSETQ. Trimming left V 2 bases short and J 7 bases short, with 12 bases between.